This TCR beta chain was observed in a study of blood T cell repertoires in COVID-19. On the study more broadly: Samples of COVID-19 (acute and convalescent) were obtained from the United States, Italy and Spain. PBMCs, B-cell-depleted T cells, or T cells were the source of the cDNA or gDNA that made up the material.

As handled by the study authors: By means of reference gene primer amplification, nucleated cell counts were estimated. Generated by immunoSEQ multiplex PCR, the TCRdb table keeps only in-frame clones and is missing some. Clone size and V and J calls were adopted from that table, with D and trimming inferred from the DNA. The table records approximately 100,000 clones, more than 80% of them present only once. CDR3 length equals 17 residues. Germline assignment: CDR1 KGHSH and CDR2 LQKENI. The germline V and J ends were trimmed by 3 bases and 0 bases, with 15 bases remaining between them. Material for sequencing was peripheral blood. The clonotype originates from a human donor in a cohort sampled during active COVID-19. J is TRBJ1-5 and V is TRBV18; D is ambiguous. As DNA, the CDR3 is TGTGCCAGCTCACCCCAAGCGTCCTCTACTAGCAATCAGCCCCAGCATTTT. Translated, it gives CASSPQASSTSNQPQHF.